Following are 5 T cell receptor beta chains from one sample sequenced in a study of cytomegalovirus exposure and HLA in healthy donors. A multiplex PCR was run with 60 Vbeta primers and 13 Jbeta primers. This table comes from immunoSEQ multiplex PCR, and its TCRdb copy is limited to in-frame clones, with some not included. The sample shows about 96,000 clones, about four fifths of them seen only once. Sequences were obtained from PBMCs. The receptor set was obtained from a woman between 65 and 79 years old in good health and CMV-seropositive.

The chain employs TRBV18 and TRBJ1-6; TRBD1 might be the D (5 bases). CDR3 length: 16 amino acids. The ends were cut back, 0 bases at V and 9 bases at J, with 15 bases in the middle. The V gene's germline CDR1 is KGHSH and CDR2 LQKENI. CDR3 in DNA: TGTGCCAGCTCACCACCTGCTGGGGGGGTTGGTTCACCCCTCCACTTT. Its translation: CASSPPAGGVGSPLHF.

The rearrangement uses TRBV5-1 and TRBJ2-7; a possible D gene is TRBD2 (5 bases). V dropped 0 bases and J dropped 1 base, with 14 bases sitting between them. This CDR3 has 16 residues. Looked up from germline, CDR1 is SGHRS and CDR2 is YFSETQ. CDR3 sequence: CASSLVGLPGSYEQYF. CDR3 nucleotide sequence: TGCGCCAGCAGCTTGGTTGGCCTCCCGGGATCCTACGAGCAGTACTTC.

J is TRBJ1-6 and V is TRBV28; no clear D. The CDR3 covers 15 residues. V was clipped by 1 base and J by 10 bases, with 14 bases between them. Germline V gives CDR1 MDHEN, CDR2 SYDVKM. CDR3 in amino acids: CASSLLAGRGSPLHF. For the CDR3, the DNA is TGTGCCAGCAGTTTATTAGCAGGAAGAGGGTCACCCCTCCACTTT.

This clone was observed a handful of times. The chain links TRBV7-9 to TRBJ1-6; no definite D call. CDR1 SEHNR and CDR2 FQNEAQ come from the germline V gene (reference sequence). Trimming stripped 0 bases from V and 5 bases from J, with 8 bases between. The CDR3 sequence is 15 residues long. The CDR3 protein is CASSLAAGDNSPLHF. As DNA, the CDR3 is TGTGCCAGCAGCTTAGCTGCAGGCGATAATTCACCCCTCCACTTT.

The chain has TRBV18 and TRBJ2-5, with a weak D call TRBD2 (6 bases). V was shortened by 2 bases and J by 1 base, with 8 bases between the two germline ends. This CDR3 spans 14 amino acids. The germline gives CDR1 KGHSH, CDR2 LQKENI. The CDR3 region is CASSPSGAQETQYF. In DNA, the CDR3 is TGTGCCAGCTCACCATCGGGAGCCCAAGAGACCCAGTACTTC. Filled out from reference TRBV18 and TRBJ2-5, the complete variable domain reads NAGVMQNPRHLVRRRGQEARLRCSPMKGHSHVYWYRQLPEEGLKFMVYLQKENIIDESGMPKERFSAEFPKEGPSILRIQQVVRGDSAAYFCASSPSGAQETQYFGPGTRLLVL.